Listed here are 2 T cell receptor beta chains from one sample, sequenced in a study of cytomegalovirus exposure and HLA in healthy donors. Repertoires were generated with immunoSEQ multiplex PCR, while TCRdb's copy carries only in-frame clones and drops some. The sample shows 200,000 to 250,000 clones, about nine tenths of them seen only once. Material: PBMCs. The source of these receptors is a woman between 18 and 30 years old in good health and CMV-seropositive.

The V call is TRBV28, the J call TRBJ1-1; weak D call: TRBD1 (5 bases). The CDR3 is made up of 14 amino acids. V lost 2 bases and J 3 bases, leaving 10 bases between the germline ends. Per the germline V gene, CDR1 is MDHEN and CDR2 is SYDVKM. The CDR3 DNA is TGTGCCAGCAGTTTAGTCACAGGCTACACTGAAGCTTTCTTT. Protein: CASSLVTGYTEAFF.

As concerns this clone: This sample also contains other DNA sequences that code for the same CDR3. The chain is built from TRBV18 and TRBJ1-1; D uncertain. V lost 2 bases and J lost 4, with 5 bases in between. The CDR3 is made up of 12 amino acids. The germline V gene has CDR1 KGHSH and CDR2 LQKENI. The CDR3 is CASSPGRTEAFF. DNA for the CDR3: TGTGCCAGCTCACCAGGCCGCACTGAAGCTTTCTTT.